This T cell receptor beta chain was identified in a study of blood T cell repertoires in COVID-19. Study background: The United States, Italy and Spain provided the acute and convalescent COVID-19 samples. T cells, B-cell-depleted T cells, or PBMCs supplied cDNA or gDNA.

Authors' analysis steps: Nucleated cell number was recorded as an estimate derived from reference gene primer amplification. Here immunoSEQ multiplex PCR was the method, and the copy in TCRdb shows in-frame clones only, minus some. The DNA was the basis for D and trimming; V, J and clone size are from that table. Altogether approximately 52,000 clones are present, approximately 92% being singletons, with the ten largest covering around 6.9%. The clonotype was recovered from a man aged 50-59 years with active COVID-19. Material: peripheral blood.

CDR3 region: CASRQGTTNEKLFF. The DNA for the CDR3 is TGTGCCAGCAGGCAGGGAACAACTAATGAAAAACTGTTTTTT. The chain carries TRBV11-2 and TRBJ1-4, with TRBD1 as a possible D gene (5 bases). The CDR3 extends over 14 amino acids. The germline gives CDR1 SGHAT, CDR2 FQNNGV. V lost 6 bases, J lost 0 bases, and 8 bases lay in between.